At least ten counts were recorded for the clone carrying this TCR beta chain. These data belong to a study of Graves' ophthalmopathy and Graves' hyperthyroidism. This CDR3 has 14 residues. Trimming stripped 4 bases from V and 2 bases from J, with 9 bases between. Germline-derived CDR1 and CDR2 are LNHDA and SQIVND (reference sequence). The authors amplified TCR beta CDR3 regions, and they did so from RNA transcripts for repertoire sequencing. RT-PCR was first run with HTBI primers, then multiplex PCR in a second round. One entry per CDR3 protein, called by TCRdb with MiXCR from the multiplex PCR reads. The sample has some 360,000 distinct CDR3 sequences; approximately 18% are singletons. PBMCs originated in 7.5 to 10 ml of fresh peripheral blood.

The receptor was derived from an adult woman with stable Graves' hyperthyroidism. Sequencing was carried out using peripheral blood. This chain uses TRBV19 with TRBJ1-5; D is unresolved. The CDR3 coding sequence is TGTGCCAGTAGTAACACCCTGGGCAATCAGCCCCAGCATTTT. Encoded protein: CASSNTLGNQPQHF.